A single sample gave rise to the 18 T cell receptor beta chains below, sequenced in a study of CD8 T cell repertoires and HIV-1 epitope variants. These TCRs are of unknown antigen specificity. Sequencing was performed with immunoSEQ multiplex PCR; in TCRdb, only in-frame clones are kept and a portion is missing. This table has about 5,600 clones, around 64% appearing once. The sample comprised cultured CD8+ T cells derived from PBMCs. The receptors originated from a male donor with HIV.

This chain links TRBV7-9 with TRBJ2-5, with D tentatively TRBD1 or TRBD2 (5 bases each). This CDR3 has 16 residues. V was clipped by 6 bases and J by 2 bases, with 19 bases between them. Germline loops: CDR1 SEHNR, CDR2 FQNEAQ (reference sequence). CDR3: CASSPVPGRRQETQYF. The CDR3 DNA sequence: TGTGCCAGCAGTCCTGTCCCGGGACGTAGACAAGAGACCCAGTACTTC.

A note on this clone: At one of its ends the junction is not consistent with the germline gene, which may arise from a read error. The V call is TRBV7-9, the J call TRBJ2-5; weak D call: TRBD2 (5 bases). The CDR3 sequence is 14 residues long. Germline loops: CDR1 SEHNR, CDR2 FQNEAQ (reference sequence). The chain's CDR3 is CTSSHPGFQETQYF. The CDR3 nucleotides are TGTACCAGCAGCCACCCGGGATTCCAAGAGACCCAGTACTTC.

CDR3 nucleotides: TGTGCCAGCAGTGCCCAGGGGGCGTGGGTGGATGAGCAGTACTTC. Amino acid sequence: CASSAQGAWVDEQYF. V and J are TRBV6-5 and TRBJ2-7, with TRBD1 identical over 8 bases. This CDR3 has 15 amino acids. J gave up 7 bases and V 5 bases, and 13 bases lay outside the gene matches. Germline lookup yields CDR1 MNHEY and CDR2 SVGAGI.

The V call is TRBV6-5, the J call TRBJ2-1; 11 bases fit TRBD2. The CDR3 runs to 15 residues. With 7 bases clipped from V and 3 bases from J, the junction kept 5 bases outside the gene matches. Germline V gene lookup returns CDR1 MNHEY and CDR2 SVGAGI. Written as DNA, the CDR3 is TGTGCCAGCAACTTACTAGCGGGGGACTACAATGAGCAGTTCTTC. Translation: CASNLLAGDYNEQFF.

This clone has just one count. The chain is built from TRBV6-5 and TRBJ2-7; D possibly matches TRBD1 or TRBD2 (5 bases each). V was pared by 6 bases and J by 2 bases, with 14 bases between. The germline V gene has CDR1 MNHEY and CDR2 SVGAGI. The CDR3 covers 14 residues. The CDR3, as DNA: TGTGCCAGCAGCCCCGGGGCGATTACCTACGAGCAGTACTTC. Translated, it gives CASSPGAITYEQYF.

With respect to this clone: Other DNA sequences in this specimen translate into the identical CDR3. J is TRBJ2-5 and V is TRBV27, with D unclear. The CDR3 is 13 residues long. The V gene lost 0 bases and the J gene lost 1 base, with 3 bases spanning the gap. Germline assignment: CDR1 MNHEY and CDR2 SMNVEV (reference sequence). The CDR3 DNA is TGTGCCAGCAGTTTATCCAGCCAAGAGACCCAGTACTTC. Residues: CASSLSSQETQYF.

The V call is TRBV9, the J call TRBJ2-1; the D gene is possibly TRBD2 (6 bases). The length of the CDR3 is 16 residues. The V gene's germline CDR1 is SGDLS and CDR2 YYNGEE. V lost 3 bases to trimming and J lost 2 bases, with 15 bases between them. CDR3 DNA sequence: TGTGCCAGCAGCGGTGGTACGGCGGGGCCCTACAATGAGCAGTTCTTC. This encodes CASSGGTAGPYNEQFF.

This chain links TRBV15 with TRBJ1-2; 11 bases are a match to TRBD1. Germline CDR1 is LNHNV and CDR2 is YYDKDF (reference sequence). Trimming removed 1 base from V and 3 bases from J; junction bases left unmatched: 4. The CDR3 has 16 residues. Written as DNA, the CDR3 is TGTGCCACCAGCAGAGCTGGACAGGGGGCATACTATGGCTACACCTTC. It codes for CATSRAGQGAYYGYTF.

This clone has a single count. The chain is built from TRBV14 and TRBJ2-1, with TRBD1 as a possible D gene (6 bases). This CDR3 region has 16 residues. V dropped 4 bases and J dropped 8 bases, with 21 bases sitting between them. The germline CDR1 and CDR2 sequences are SGHDN and FVKESK. The CDR3 here is CASSRPGHFLFDEQFF. CDR3 nucleotide sequence: TGTGCCAGCAGCCGACCGGGACATTTTTTATTCGATGAGCAGTTCTTC.

The chain recombines TRBV29-1 with TRBJ2-3, with D perhaps TRBD2 (5 bases). V lost 1 base and J lost 4, with 15 bases in between. The length of the CDR3 is 15 residues. Germline V lookup: CDR1 SQVTM, CDR2 ANQGSEA. CDR3 protein: CSVEGGPPRADTQYF. As DNA, the CDR3 is TGCAGCGTTGAAGGCGGACCGCCGAGGGCAGATACGCAGTATTTT.

This clone was found a few times. This rearrangement joins TRBV30 to TRBJ2-7; D may match TRBD1 or TRBD2 (5 bases each). Germline CDR1 reads GTSNPN; CDR2 reads SVGIG (reference sequence). V was shortened by 3 bases and J by 3 bases, with 9 bases between the two germline ends. This CDR3 has 12 residues. As DNA, the CDR3 is TGTGCCTGGAGCGGGGACGGCTACGAGCAGTACTTC. It codes for CAWSGDGYEQYF.

The DNA for the CDR3 is TGTGCCAGCAGCGTAGTTCCTAGCGGGAGCCTCAATGAGCAGTTCTTC. The encoded protein is CASSVVPSGSLNEQFF. This chain joins TRBV9 and TRBJ2-1; 10 nucleotides align to TRBD2. The trim removed 0 bases at V and 6 bases at J, leaving 6 bases unmatched. CDR3 length: 16 amino acids. Germline loops: CDR1 SGDLS, CDR2 YYNGEE.

The chain links TRBV21-1 to TRBJ2-1; TRBD2, the D gene given by the table, was not confirmed from the DNA. TRBV21-1 has pseudogene status. The CDR3 sequence is 21 residues long. The DNA for the CDR3 is TGTGCCAGCAGCGGAGAACCGGGACTAGCGGGAGGGCCCCCCTCCTACAATGAGCAGTTCTTC. Translating it yields CASSGEPGLAGGPPSYNEQFF.

This clone was counted between two and nine times. V usage is TRBV7-2 and J usage is TRBJ2-1, with 9 bases matching TRBD2. The V and J ends lost 4 bases and 7 bases, in that order; junction bases with no gene match: 11. This CDR3 region has 16 residues. Germline CDR1 SGHTA, CDR2 FQGNSA. CDR3 in amino acids: CASSSRGAGGRNEQFF. The CDR3 nucleotides read TGTGCCAGCAGCTCCCGCGGGGCGGGAGGGAGGAATGAGCAGTTCTTC.

This clone came up a few times. The chain combines TRBV7-2 with TRBJ1-1; D might be TRBD1 (5 bases). The length of the CDR3 is 14 residues. V lost 5 bases, J lost 4 bases, and 14 bases lay in between. From germline, CDR1 is SGHTA and CDR2 FQGNSA. The CDR3 spells CASSPAGVGTEAFF. CDR3 in DNA: TGTGCCAGCAGCCCCGCGGGGGTTGGCACTGAAGCTTTCTTT.

The genes are TRBV5-4 and TRBJ1-2; 7 nucleotides line up with TRBD1. V was clipped by 5 bases and J by 6 bases; unmatched bases: 10. CDR1 SGHNT and CDR2 YYREEE come from the germline V gene (reference sequence). This CDR3 spans 14 amino acids. The CDR3: CASSPDREFDGYTF. In DNA, the CDR3 is TGTGCCAGCAGTCCAGACAGGGAGTTCGATGGCTACACCTTC.

CDR3 in DNA: TGTGCCAGTAGTATAGGGACGTTATACGAGCAGTACTTC. It specifies CASSIGTLYEQYF. J is TRBJ2-7 and V is TRBV19; D is unresolved. Germline CDR1 LNHDA, CDR2 SQIVND (reference sequence). Trimming stripped 1 base from V and 4 bases from J, with 8 bases between. This CDR3 contains 13 residues.

This chain links TRBV2 with TRBJ1-5, with 9 bases matching TRBD1. Germline-derived CDR1 and CDR2 are SNHLY and FYNNEI. The CDR3 contains 14 residues. The V segment lost 3 bases and the J segment 6 bases; nucleotides outside the gene matches: 3. The CDR3 here is CASSEGQGGQPQHF. In DNA, the CDR3 is TGTGCCAGCAGTGAGGGACAGGGAGGTCAGCCCCAGCATTTT.